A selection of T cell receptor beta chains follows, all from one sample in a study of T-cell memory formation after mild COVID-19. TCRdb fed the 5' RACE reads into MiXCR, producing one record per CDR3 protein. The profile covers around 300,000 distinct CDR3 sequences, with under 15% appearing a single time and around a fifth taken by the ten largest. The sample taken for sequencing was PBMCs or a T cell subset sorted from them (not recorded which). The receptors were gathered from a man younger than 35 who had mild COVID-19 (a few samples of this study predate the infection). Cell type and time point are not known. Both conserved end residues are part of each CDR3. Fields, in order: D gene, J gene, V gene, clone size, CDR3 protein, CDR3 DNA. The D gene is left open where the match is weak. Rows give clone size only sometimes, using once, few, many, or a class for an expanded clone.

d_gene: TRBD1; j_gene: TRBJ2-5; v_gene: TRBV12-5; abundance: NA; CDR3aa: CASGIGQGEETQYF; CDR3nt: TGTGCTAGTGGTATCGGACAGGGGGAAGAGACCCAGTACTTC
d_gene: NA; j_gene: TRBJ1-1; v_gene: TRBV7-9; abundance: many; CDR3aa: CASSFPGTEAFF; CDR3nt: TGTGCCAGCAGCTTTCCTGGCACTGAAGCTTTCTTT
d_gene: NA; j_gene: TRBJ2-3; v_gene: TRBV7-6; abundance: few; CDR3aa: CASSLGGGGASTDTQYF; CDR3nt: TGTGCCAGCAGCCTAGGGGGAGGGGGCGCGAGCACAGATACGCAGTATTTT
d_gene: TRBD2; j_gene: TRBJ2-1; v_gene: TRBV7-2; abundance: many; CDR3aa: CASRPLSGGGYNEQFF; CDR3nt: TGTGCCAGCAGACCCCTCAGCGGGGGCGGCTACAATGAGCAGTTCTTC
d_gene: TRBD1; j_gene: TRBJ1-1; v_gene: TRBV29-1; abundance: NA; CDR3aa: CSVGEGSTGTTEAFF; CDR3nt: TGCAGCGTTGGAGAGGGCTCGACAGGGACCACTGAAGCTTTCTTT
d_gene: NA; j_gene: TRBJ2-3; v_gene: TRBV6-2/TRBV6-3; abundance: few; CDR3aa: CATNAGGTFTDTQYF; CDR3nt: TGTGCCACCAACGCCGGGGGCACCTTCACAGATACGCAGTATTTT
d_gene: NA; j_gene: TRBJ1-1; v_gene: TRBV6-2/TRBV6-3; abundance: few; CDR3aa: CASGQTGPHTEAFF; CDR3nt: TGTGCCAGCGGGCAGACGGGACCTCACACTGAAGCTTTCTTT
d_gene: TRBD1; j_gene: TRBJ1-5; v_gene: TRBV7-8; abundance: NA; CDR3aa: CASSSDRGEGNQPQHF; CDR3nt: TGTGCCAGCAGCTCGGACAGGGGTGAAGGCAATCAGCCCCAGCATTTT
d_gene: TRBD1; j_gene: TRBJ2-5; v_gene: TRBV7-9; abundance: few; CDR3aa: CASSRTLGQGSKTQYF; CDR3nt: TGTGCCAGCAGCCGAACGCTGGGACAGGGGTCGAAGACCCAGTACTTC
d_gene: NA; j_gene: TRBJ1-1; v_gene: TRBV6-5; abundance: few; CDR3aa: CASISESEAFF; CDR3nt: TGTGCCAGCATCTCAGAGTCTGAAGCTTTCTTT
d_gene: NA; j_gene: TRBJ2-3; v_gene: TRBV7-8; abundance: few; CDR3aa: CASSGGAEDTQYF; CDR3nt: TGTGCCAGCAGCGGGGGGGCGGAAGATACGCAGTATTTT
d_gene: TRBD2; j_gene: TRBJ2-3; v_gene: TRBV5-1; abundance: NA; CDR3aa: CASSLAASGGNTDTQYF; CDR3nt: TGCGCCAGCAGCTTGGCGGCTAGCGGGGGGAACACAGATACGCAGTATTTT
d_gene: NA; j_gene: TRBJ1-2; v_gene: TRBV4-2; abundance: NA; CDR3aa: CASSQDPWRDRGYGYTF; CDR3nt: TGTGCCAGCAGCCAAGATCCGTGGAGGGATCGTGGCTATGGCTACACCTTC
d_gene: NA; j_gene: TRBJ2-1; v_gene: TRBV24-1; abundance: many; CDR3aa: CATSGYNEQFF; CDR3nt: TGTGCCACCAGTGGCTACAATGAGCAGTTCTTC
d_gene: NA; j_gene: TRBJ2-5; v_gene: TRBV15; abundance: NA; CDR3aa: CATSRGLGGWETQYF; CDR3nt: TGTGCCACCAGCAGAGGGTTGGGGGGCTGGGAGACCCAGTACTTC
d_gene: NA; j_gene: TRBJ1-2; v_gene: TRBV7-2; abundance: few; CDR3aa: CASSSLPTGRGSYTF; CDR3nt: TGTGCCAGCAGCTCCCTCCCGACGGGTCGCGGGAGCTACACCTTC
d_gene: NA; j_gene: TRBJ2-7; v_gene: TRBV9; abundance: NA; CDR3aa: CASSVDQGIHYEQYF; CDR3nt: TGTGCCAGCAGCGTAGATCAGGGCATTCACTACGAGCAGTACTTC
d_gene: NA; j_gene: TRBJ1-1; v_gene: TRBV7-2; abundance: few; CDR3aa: CASSLLLTEAFF; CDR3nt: TGTGCCAGCAGCTTACTCCTCACTGAAGCTTTCTTT
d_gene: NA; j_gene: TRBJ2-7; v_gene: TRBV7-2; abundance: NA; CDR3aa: CASSQDSFSYEQYF; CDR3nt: TGTGCCAGCAGCCAGGACAGTTTCTCCTACGAGCAGTACTTC
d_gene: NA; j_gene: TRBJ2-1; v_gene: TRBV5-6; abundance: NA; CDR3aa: CASSLAGRGTYNEQFF; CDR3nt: TGTGCCAGCAGCTTGGCGGGTCGGGGCACCTACAATGAGCAGTTCTTC
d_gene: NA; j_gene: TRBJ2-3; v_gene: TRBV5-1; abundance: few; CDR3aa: CASSLPAGGDSDTQYF; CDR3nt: TGCGCCAGCAGCTTGCCCGCAGGGGGGGATTCAGATACGCAGTATTTT
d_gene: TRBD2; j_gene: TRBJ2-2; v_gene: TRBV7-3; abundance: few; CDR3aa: CASSPTPTGGAGELFF; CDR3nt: TGTGCCAGCAGCCCCACCCCTACCGGGGGGGCCGGGGAGCTGTTTTTT
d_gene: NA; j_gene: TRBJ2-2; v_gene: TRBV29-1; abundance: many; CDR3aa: CSVEKQLNTGELFF; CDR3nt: TGCAGCGTTGAAAAACAGCTTAACACCGGGGAGCTGTTTTTT
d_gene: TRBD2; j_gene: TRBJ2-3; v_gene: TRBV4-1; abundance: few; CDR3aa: CASSQEIVGAGARDTQYF; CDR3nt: TGCGCCAGCAGCCAAGAGATCGTGGGAGCGGGGGCGCGGGATACGCAGTATTTT
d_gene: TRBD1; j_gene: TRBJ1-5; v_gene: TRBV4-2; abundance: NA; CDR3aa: CASSQDGQGGDQPQHF; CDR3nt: TGTGCCAGCAGCCAAGATGGACAGGGGGGCGACCAGCCCCAGCATTTT
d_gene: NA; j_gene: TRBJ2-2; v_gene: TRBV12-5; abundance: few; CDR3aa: CASGFFVAGGDTGELFF; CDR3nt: TGTGCTAGTGGTTTCTTCGTGGCAGGGGGGGACACCGGGGAGCTGTTTTTT